The T cell receptor (beta chain) under discussion was sequenced for a study of CD8+CD57+ T cells in acquired aplastic anemia (dated by TCRdb to 2017 to 2018). Regarding the complete study: A mean of about 3.2 ug of DNA, ranging from about 0.19 to 30 ug, was extracted from sorted CD4+ and CD8+ cells. A CD8+CD57+ expansion meant a frequency higher than the mean frequency seen in healthy subjects. Points the paper makes about the study in general: CD8+ Simpson's diversity did not differ significantly between patients and healthy controls (P=0.060). Some 30 CD8+ CDR3 sequences were found to be shared between patients and controls, but these sequences appeared to be highly expressed in patients and within the immunodominant clones of the patients.

A few counts support this clonotype. Its antigen has not been determined. Base qualities are not provided; no much larger clone lies one nucleotide away. TCR beta VDJ combination and CDR3 sequence profiling used genomic DNA as the template. An Illumina HiSeq 2000 was used for TCR repertoire sequencing. The source study handled its data this way. TRBV/TRBJ rearrangement plots, CDR3 size and DJ length profiles, and Simpson's diversity index were used to assess repertoires. The most abundant DNA sequence in the deep sequencing data was taken as the immunodominant clone. CDR3 amino acid sequences were screened for sharing across subjects and were compared with published repertoires and the VDJdb database. TCRdb reran the public reads through fastp at Q25 and MiXCR, keeping productive beta chains. Every CDR3 protein is listed once, alongside the most common genes and DNA of its rows. These V and J calls originate from TCRdb's pipeline instead of the authors' own analysis. Within this sample are under 350,000 distinct CDR3 sequences, with 56% of them counted one time only. Of the sample, 1% to 1.5% is held by the ten largest clones.

The patients picked for sequencing were ones in whom flow cytometry had shown an expansion of CD8+CD57+ cells. Every patient had severe acquired aplastic anemia, diagnosed using the International Study of Aplastic Anemia and Agranulocytosis and Camitta criteria. At the time blood was sampled, none of the patients had received any therapy. The study deep-sequenced TCR repertoires of sorted CD4+ and CD8+ blood T cells from severe aplastic anemia patients and healthy subjects. Patients were enrolled in the USA under clinicaltrials.gov protocols 00001620, 01623167, 00001397, 00071045, 00081523 and 00961064. Ficoll-Paque density gradient centrifugation was used to isolate peripheral blood mononuclear cells. CD4+ and CD8+ T cells were sorted by FACS or magnetic beads before DNA extraction. Ends trimmed: V by 5 bases, J by 1 base; bases unmatched to a gene: 6. Spanning cysteine to phenylalanine, the CDR3 consists of 16 amino acids. Only CDR3 DNA is held: 48 bases, read in frame from base 1. Looking up the germline V gene (reference sequence) yields CDR1 DFQATT and CDR2 SNEGSKA.

The TCR sequence derives from a human donor with aplastic anemia. Sequenced: sorted CD4+, CD8+, or CD8+CD57+ T cells (not recorded which) from PBMCs. The chain was built from TRBV20-1 and TRBJ2-3; TRBD2 matches 13 bases in the middle. Here the CDR3 is given as CSAGDGTSGGTDTQYF. In nucleotide form, the sequence is TGCAGTGCTGGGGATGGGACTAGCGGGGGCACAGATACGCAGTATTTT.